A single sample is the source of the 15 T cell receptor beta chains below, sequenced in a study of OX40 agonist ivuxolimab in advanced cancers. The protocol was immunoSEQ multiplex PCR, while the TCRdb copy is restricted to in-frame clones and leaves out a portion. This sample has roughly 90,000 clones; 91% occur once, and the top ten carry roughly 9.3%. The sequenced sample was CD4+ or CD8+ T cells sorted from blood, obtained in a trial of the OX40 agonist ivuxolimab. All receptors derive from an adult with an advanced solid tumor such as melanoma, head and neck, liver or kidney cancer.

The chain combines TRBV29-1 with TRBJ2-7; tentative D call: TRBD2 (6 bases). There are 13 residues in the CDR3. Trimming removed 7 bases at V and 2 bases at J, with 15 bases between. Germline V lookup: CDR1 SQVTM, CDR2 ANQGSEA. DNA for the CDR3: TGCAGCGGGCTAGCGACCAAAACCTACGAGCAGTACTTC. This gives the protein CSGLATKTYEQYF.

The genes are TRBV30 and TRBJ1-4, with D perhaps matching TRBD1 (5 bases). The CDR3 covers 15 residues. Germline values: CDR1 GTSNPN, CDR2 SVGIG (reference sequence). Trimming removed 2 bases from V and 0 bases from J, with 10 bases in between. DNA of the CDR3: TGTGCCTGGAGTTCAGGGTACCCAACTAATGAAAAACTGTTTTTT. Translated: CAWSSGYPTNEKLFF.

The chain uses TRBV6-5 and TRBJ1-5; D may be TRBD1 (5 bases). The germline gives CDR1 MNHEY, CDR2 SVGAGI. CDR3 length: 14 amino acids. V lost 6 bases and J lost 7, with 16 bases in between. CDR3 amino acids: CASSPGRGIQPQHF. Here the CDR3 DNA reads TGTGCCAGCAGCCCAGGCCGGGGCATCCAGCCCCAGCATTTT.

This clone was observed a single time. The chain recombines TRBV2 with TRBJ2-3, with no clear D. V lost 7 bases, J lost 1 base, and 15 bases lay in between. Germline V lookup: CDR1 SNHLY, CDR2 FYNNEI. CDR3 length: 15 residues. The CDR3 DNA follows: TGTGCCAGCACCGAGGCAACCATTCGCACAGATACGCAGTATTTT. It encodes CASTEATIRTDTQYF.

A few counts support this clone. The chain has TRBV10-3 and TRBJ1-2; D may be TRBD1 (5 bases). Trimming shortened V by 4 bases and J by 4 bases, and 16 bases separated the two germline ends. The CDR3 spans 15 residues. Per germline, CDR1 ENHRY and CDR2 SYGVKD. CDR3 nucleotide sequence: TGTGCCATCAGTGTTCTCGAGTGGAGGGGCTATGGCTACACCTTC. Protein product: CAISVLEWRGYGYTF.

This rearrangement joins TRBV4-1 to TRBJ1-2; maybe TRBD1 (6 bases). The CDR3 has 16 residues. Germline V gene sequence: CDR1 MGHRA, CDR2 YSYEKL. V lost 4 bases and J lost 6, with 21 bases in between. The chain's CDR3 is CASSRQAMATLHGYTF. The CDR3 bases are TGCGCCAGCAGCCGACAGGCCATGGCTACTCTCCATGGCTACACCTTC.

The rearrangement links TRBV27 to TRBJ2-7; the match to TRBD2 covers 8 bases. Trimming removed 9 bases from V and 2 bases from J; junction bases left unmatched: 6. The CDR3 runs to 13 residues. CDR1 and CDR2 from the germline V gene are MNHEY and SMNVEV (reference sequence). CDR3 sequence (DNA): TGTGCCAGTGCGGGGCGGGGGGCCTACGAGCAGTACTTC. Residues: CASAGRGAYEQYF.

The chain uses TRBV9 and TRBJ1-1; maybe TRBD1 (5 bases). V dropped 0 bases and J dropped 1 base, with 10 bases sitting between them. Germline-derived CDR1 and CDR2 are SGDLS and YYNGEE. This CDR3 has 15 amino acids. CDR3 in DNA: TGTGCCAGCAGCGTAGTAGGCAGGGAGAACACTGAAGCTTTCTTT. Protein product: CASSVVGRENTEAFF.

The CDR3 sequence is CATSEGLNTEAFF. As DNA, the CDR3 is TGTGCCACCAGCGAGGGCCTGAACACTGAAGCTTTCTTT. V is TRBV15 and J is TRBJ1-1; D ambiguous. This CDR3 contains 13 residues. V lost 5 bases to trimming and J lost 0 bases, with 7 bases between them. In germline, CDR1 is LNHNV, CDR2 YYDKDF (reference sequence).

The rearrangement uses TRBV7-9 and TRBJ2-1, with 7 positions matching TRBD2. CDR3 length: 16 amino acids. The V gene end was trimmed by 1 base and the J gene end by 0 bases; junction bases not matched to a gene: 3. Germline lookup yields CDR1 SEHNR and CDR2 FQNEAQ (reference sequence). CDR3 sequence: CASSLVGRSSYNEQFF. The CDR3 region has the DNA TGTGCCAGCAGCTTAGTCGGGAGGAGCTCCTACAATGAGCAGTTCTTC.

The V call is TRBV19, the J call TRBJ2-4, with D possibly being TRBD1 or TRBD2 (6 bases each). CDR3 size: 12 residues. Trimming pared 8 bases from V and 12 bases from J, leaving 17 bases between. Germline values: CDR1 LNHDA, CDR2 SQIVND (reference sequence). The CDR3 nucleotides read TGTGCCAGTCTTGGGGGGCAGGGCAATCAGTACTTC. This gives the protein CASLGGQGNQYF.

V gene TRBV30 combines with J gene TRBJ2-5, with D possibly TRBD1 on 5 matching bases. Germline V lookup: CDR1 GTSNPN, CDR2 SVGIG (reference sequence). V gave up 3 bases and J gave up 5 bases, with 10 bases separating them. This CDR3 region has 12 residues. The CDR3: CAWRGAQETQYF. CDR3 nucleotide sequence: TGTGCCTGGAGAGGGGCACAGGAGACCCAGTACTTC.

This rearrangement joins TRBV5-1 to TRBJ2-5, with 7 bases matching TRBD2. This CDR3 has 13 residues. The ends lost 7 bases at V and 5 bases at J; junction bases unmatched: 8. The germline V gene has CDR1 SGHRS and CDR2 YFSETQ. The CDR3 loop reads CASQGGELETQYF. DNA of the CDR3: TGCGCCAGCCAGGGAGGGGAGCTGGAGACCCAGTACTTC.

The chain employs TRBV18 and TRBJ1-5; TRBD1 matches at 8 bases. Germline V gene data show CDR1 as KGHSH and CDR2 as LQKENI. J was trimmed by 7 bases and V by 4 bases; bases with no gene match: 6. The CDR3 extends over 14 amino acids. CDR3 region: CASSLGQGGQPQHF. As DNA, the CDR3 is TGTGCCAGCTCACTCGGACAGGGTGGGCAGCCCCAGCATTTT.

The chain is built from TRBV6-6 and TRBJ2-7, with D tentatively TRBD1 (5 bases). Germline-derived CDR1 and CDR2 are MNHNY and SVGAGI (reference sequence). This CDR3 comprises 11 residues. V lost 6 bases, J lost 6 bases, and 9 bases lay in between. The CDR3 region has the DNA TGTGCCAGCAGCACAGGTGGCGAGCAGTACTTC. Its translation is CASSTGGEQYF.